This T cell receptor (beta chain) stems from a study of shared clonotypes between healthy human individuals. The table came from immunoSEQ multiplex PCR; TCRdb's copy has only in-frame clones and leaves some out. The data show millions of clones, 85% to 95% seen once. The CDR3 runs to 13 residues. J lost 8 bases, V lost 3 bases, and 5 bases had no gene match. Germline CDR1 SGHRS, CDR2 YFSETQ. Material for sequencing was naive CD4+ T cells sorted from blood. The subset was: CD45RA+ positively selected. This clonotype originated in a man aged 18 to 30 in good health. V gene TRBV5-1 combines with J gene TRBJ2-1, with 7 bases matching TRBD1. The CDR3 is CASSWDRVDEQFF. In nucleotides, the CDR3 is TGCGCCAGCAGCTGGGACAGAGTTGATGAGCAGTTCTTC.